Shown below are 13 T cell receptor beta chains from a single sample sequenced in a study of OX40 agonist ivuxolimab in advanced cancers. Profiled with immunoSEQ multiplex PCR; TCRdb holds only in-frame clones, not every one. This repertoire shows about 36,000 clones, around 82% found once; its top ten account for less than 25%. The starting material was CD4+ or CD8+ T cells sorted from blood, obtained in a trial of the OX40 agonist ivuxolimab. These receptors were taken from an adult with an advanced solid tumor such as melanoma, head and neck, liver or kidney cancer.

The chain joins TRBV4-2 to TRBJ2-1; 8 nucleotides line up with TRBD1. V trimming: 4 bases; J trimming: 4 bases; junction bases outside the gene matches: 9. This CDR3 is built from 16 residues. Germline V lookup: CDR1 LGHNA, CDR2 YNFKEQ. The CDR3 sequence: CASSLSDRVEYNEQFF. In nucleotides, the CDR3 is TGTGCCAGCAGCCTCTCGGACAGGGTGGAATACAATGAGCAGTTCTTC.

The chain uses TRBV27 and TRBJ1-5, with TRBD1 as a possible D gene (5 bases). Germline lookup yields CDR1 MNHEY and CDR2 SMNVEV (reference sequence). The CDR3 has 15 residues. The germline V and J ends were trimmed by 5 bases and 6 bases, with 17 bases remaining between them. As DNA, the CDR3 is TGTGCCAGCAGTGAACTTTTGGGGGGAGCTCAGCCCCAGCATTTT. Protein sequence: CASSELLGGAQPQHF.

The rearrangement joins TRBV28 to TRBJ2-7; D is perhaps TRBD1 (5 bases). The length of the CDR3 is 13 residues. CDR1 and CDR2 (germline): MDHEN, SYDVKM. Trimming removed 6 bases at V and 2 bases at J, with 11 bases between. CDR3 sequence: CASSLDIAYEQYF. The CDR3 DNA is TGTGCCAGCAGCTTGGACATTGCCTACGAGCAGTACTTC.

This clone has a handful of counts. The rearrangement uses TRBV29-1 and TRBJ2-7; TRBD1 agrees at 12 bases. After removal of 0 bases from V and 5 bases from J, the junction contained 8 bases not matched to a gene. This CDR3 contains 16 residues. Germline CDR1 and CDR2: SQVTM and ANQGSEA. DNA of the CDR3: TGCAGCGTTGAAGAATCGGGGACAGGGGGCATGAACGAGCAGTACTTC. This codes for CSVEESGTGGMNEQYF.

CDR3 protein: CASSIYSTYEQYF. The CDR3 DNA reads as TGTGCCAGCAGTATTTACAGTACCTACGAGCAGTACTTC. The J gene is TRBJ2-7, the V gene TRBV6-1; no clear D gene. The CDR3 consists of 13 residues. V was pared by 5 bases and J by 2 bases, with 10 bases between. Germline-derived CDR1 and CDR2 are MNHNS and SASEGT.

The chain links TRBV7-6 to TRBJ2-7, with 7 bases lining up with TRBD2. The CDR3 loop spans 16 amino acids. Losses at the gene ends were 0 bases for V and 2 bases for J; bases not matched to a gene: 7. Germline lookup yields CDR1 SGHVS and CDR2 FNYEAQ. CDR3 in amino acids: CASSLAVEGTTYEQYF. The CDR3 DNA reads TGTGCCAGCAGCTTAGCGGTGGAGGGGACTACCTACGAGCAGTACTTC.

This clone was observed a handful of times. The chain uses TRBV27 and TRBJ2-1, with TRBD2 matching over 15 bases. The J segment lost 8 bases and the V segment lost 6 bases, leaving 8 bases of the junction unmatched. The CDR3 runs to 16 residues. Per the germline V gene, CDR1 is MNHEY and CDR2 is SMNVEV (reference sequence). This CDR3 reads CASRKTGTSGRYEQFF. The DNA for the CDR3 is TGTGCCAGCAGAAAAACCGGGACTAGCGGGAGGTATGAGCAGTTCTTC.

The rearrangement links TRBV14 to TRBJ1-4, with D possibly being TRBD1 (6 bases). There are 16 residues in the CDR3. Between the trimmed V and J ends, which lost 3 bases and 8 bases, there was a span of 19 bases. Germline V gives CDR1 SGHDN, CDR2 FVKESK. The CDR3 here is CASSQQSLQGREKLFF. The CDR3 DNA follows: TGTGCCAGCAGCCAGCAAAGTTTGCAGGGGCGCGAAAAACTGTTTTTT.

This chain uses TRBV6-5 with TRBJ2-2; D is ambiguous. Germline assignment: CDR1 MNHEY and CDR2 SVGAGI. V was cut by 7 bases and J by 1 base, with 7 bases left in between. This CDR3 contains 13 residues. Here the CDR3 reads CASISGNTGELFF. The DNA for the CDR3 is TGTGCCAGCATTTCAGGGAACACCGGGGAGCTGTTTTTT.

The chain is built from TRBV6-5 and TRBJ2-1, with 8 nucleotides matching TRBD1. V shed 7 bases, J shed 4 bases, and the junction held 9 bases outside the gene matches. The CDR3 totals 15 residues. Per the germline V gene, CDR1 is MNHEY and CDR2 is SVGAGI. The CDR3 reads CASTPDRELYNEQFF. The CDR3 region has the DNA TGTGCCAGCACCCCGGACAGGGAACTATACAATGAGCAGTTCTTC.

The J gene is TRBJ2-1, the V gene TRBV7-9, with D unclear. Germline V gives CDR1 SEHNR, CDR2 FQNEAQ (reference sequence). The CDR3 loop spans 13 amino acids. V lost 1 base and J 8 bases, leaving 9 bases between the germline ends. For the CDR3, the DNA is TGTGCCAGCAGCTTAGGTCCTTTCTATGAGCAGTTCTTC. Its translation is CASSLGPFYEQFF. Filled out from reference TRBV7-9 and TRBJ2-1, the complete variable domain reads DTGVSQNPRHKITKRGQNVTFRCDPISEHNRLYWYRQTLGQGPEFLTYFQNEAQLEKSRLLSDRFSAERPKGSFSTLEIQRTEQGDSAMYLCASSLGPFYEQFFGPGTRLTVL.

The CDR3 reads CASSFSDRGIFADTQYF. CDR3 DNA sequence: TGTGCCAGCAGTTTTTCGGACAGGGGGATTTTTGCAGATACGCAGTATTTT. The rearrangement links TRBV28 to TRBJ2-3; 10 bases line up with TRBD1. Trimming at V came to 3 bases and at J to 4 bases, leaving 10 bases not matched to a gene. CDR3 size: 17 residues. The germline V gene has CDR1 MDHEN and CDR2 SYDVKM.

The chain joins TRBV27 to TRBJ2-1; TRBD2 agrees at 7 bases. Per germline, CDR1 MNHEY and CDR2 SMNVEV (reference sequence). The CDR3 contains 13 residues. J gave up 10 bases and V 6 bases, and 9 bases lay outside the gene matches. The CDR3 protein is CASSSRGGIEQFF. Written as DNA, the CDR3 is TGTGCCAGCAGCAGTAGGGGAGGGATAGAGCAGTTCTTC.